These T cell receptor beta chains were read from a single sample in a study of T cell repertoires in cytomegalovirus infection. TCRdb re-called the reads through MiXCR, storing one row per CDR3 protein. The sample lists some 220,000 distinct CDR3 sequences, around 12% occurring once. The material sequenced was PBMCs. These TCRs come from a human donor in good health (CMV status not recorded). Some clones in this sample may be carry-over from other donors' samples. Both conserved end residues are part of each CDR3. The D gene is left open where the match is weak. For some rows the clone size is stated as once, few or many, or as a class when expanded; others skip it.

V	J	D	size	DNA	CDR3
TRBV7-3	TRBJ2-5	TRBD2	many	TGTGCCAGCAGCCCCAACCCTAGCGGGGGGCTAGAGACCCAGTACTTC	CASSPNPSGGLETQYF
TRBV6-2/TRBV6-3	TRBJ1-5	TRBD1	many	TGTGCCAGCACAGCCGGGACAGGGGGTCGCAATCAGCCCCAGCATTTT	CASTAGTGGRNQPQHF
TRBV12-5	TRBJ2-6	NA	many	TGTGCTAGTGGACGGCGGGACACCAACTCTGGGGCCAACGTCCTGACTTTC	CASGRRDTNSGANVLTF
TRBV6-2/TRBV6-3	TRBJ1-2	NA	NA	TGTGCCAGCAGTTACTCTGGACAAACGTATGGCTACACCTTC	CASSYSGQTYGYTF
TRBV7-8	TRBJ1-6	NA	many	TGTGCCAGCAGCTTAGGAGATTTTAATTCACCCCTCCACTTT	CASSLGDFNSPLHF
TRBV6-2/TRBV6-3	TRBJ2-3	NA	many	TGTGCCAGCAGTTACGCGAAGAGCGATACGCAGTATTTT	CASSYAKSDTQYF
TRBV29-1	TRBJ2-5	NA	few	TGCAGCGTTGAAACAGGGCAAGAGACCCAGTACTTC	CSVETGQETQYF
TRBV7-9	TRBJ1-5	NA	many	TGTGCCAGCAGCTTAGACGGGACGGGCCAGCCCCAGCATTTT	CASSLDGTGQPQHF
TRBV30	TRBJ1-1	NA	few	TGTGCCTGGAGGGCCAGCCGGCAAGCTTTCTTT	CAWRASRQAFF
TRBV5-1	TRBJ2-1	TRBD2	many	TGCGCCAGCAGCTTAGTGAGCGGGAGGGATGAGCAGTTCTTC	CASSLVSGRDEQFF
TRBV5-1	TRBJ2-5	NA	few	TGCGCCAGCAGCCGGGCGATTCAAGAGACCCAGTACTTC	CASSRAIQETQYF
TRBV7-9	TRBJ1-2	NA	few	TGTGCCAGCAGCTTAGCGGAAACCCTCTTCCGGGGCTATGGCTACACCTTC	CASSLAETLFRGYGYTF
TRBV7-2	TRBJ2-3	NA	many	TGTGCCAGCAGCTTACAATCCCCCAGGGGCGCCATCACAGATACGCAGTATTTT	CASSLQSPRGAITDTQYF
TRBV5-6	TRBJ2-5	TRBD1	NA	TGTGCCAGCAGCTTTAGGACAGGATATGAGACCCAGTACTTC	CASSFRTGYETQYF
TRBV7-2	TRBJ2-1	NA	many	TGTGCCAGCAGCTTAAAGCGGAATGAGCAGTTCTTC	CASSLKRNEQFF
TRBV20-1	TRBJ2-7	NA	NA	TGCAGTGCAGGACAGACAGGTTTCGGCGAGCAGTACTTC	CSAGQTGFGEQYF
TRBV11-2	TRBJ1-3	NA	many	TGTGCCAGCAGCCTGGTAGGACTTAGCTCTGGAAACACCATATATTTT	CASSLVGLSSGNTIYF
TRBV5-6	TRBJ2-2	TRBD2	once	TGTGCCAGCGGACTAGAACTAACCGGGGAGCTGTTTTTT	CASGLELTGELFF
TRBV6-2/TRBV6-3	TRBJ2-7	TRBD2	many	TGTGCCAGCAGTGACCTAGCGGAGGGACCCTACGAGCAGTACTTC	CASSDLAEGPYEQYF